This T cell receptor beta chain was documented in a study of CXCR3-negative and CXCR3-positive naive CD8 T cells. Worth noting for this clonotype: The target antigen is unknown.

Preparation of TRB cDNA libraries relied on 5' RACE carrying UMI labels. From the 5' RACE reads, TCRdb lists one entry per CDR3 protein and no DNA. The table counts about 130,000 distinct CDR3 sequences; around 0.62% lies in the top ten. In triplicate, each CD8+ T cell subset was sorted at under 350,000 cells per replicate. Study-level points and caveats: Higher TRB CDR3 hydrophobicity marked CXCR3-positive naive cells relative to CXCR3-negative naive cells.

The receptor's source is a human donor in good health. Some clones in this sample may be carry-over from other donors' samples. Sequenced: naive CXCR3+ CD8+ T cells from blood. Noted subset: CD45RO-CCR7+CD27+CD95- naive CD8+ T cells expressing CXCR3 (TNR3+).

CDR3 amino acids: CASSYGGLWETQYF. The genes are TRBV6-5 and TRBJ2-5; TCRdb calls TRBD1, which cannot be checked without DNA. The CDR3 extends over 14 amino acids. Germline CDR1 reads MNHEY; CDR2 reads SVGAGI.